Listed here are 26 T cell receptor beta chains from one sample, sequenced in a study of blood T cell repertoires in COVID-19. Assay: immunoSEQ multiplex PCR; the TCRdb copy retains only in-frame clones and omits some. The table has fewer than 300,000 clones, about 85% seen once. The sequenced sample was peripheral blood. Every receptor here comes from a human donor in a cohort sampled during active COVID-19.

The chain links TRBV15 to TRBJ2-1; TRBD2 aligns across 8 bases. CDR1 is LNHNV, CDR2 YYDKDF, per germline (reference sequence). The CDR3 loop spans 13 amino acids. With V trimmed by 4 bases and J by 8 bases, 4 bases remained unmatched. The CDR3 coding sequence is TGTGCCACCAGCACGGGAGGGTTCGATGAGCAGTTCTTC. It is translated as CATSTGGFDEQFF.

This chain uses TRBV5-8 with TRBJ1-1, with 8 bases fitting TRBD1. The CDR3 sequence is 15 residues long. Trimming took 2 bases from V and 7 from J; bases not matched to a gene: 10. CDR1 SGHTS and CDR2 YDEGEE come from the germline V gene. CDR3 protein: CASSFGGGRGLEAFF. The CDR3 DNA sequence: TGTGCCAGCAGCTTTGGAGGGGGCAGGGGGCTTGAAGCTTTCTTT. The whole variable domain, filled in from reference TRBV5-8 and TRBJ1-1, reads EAGVTQSPTHLIKTRGQQATLRCSPISGHTSVYWYQQALGLGLQFLLWYDEGEERNRGNFPPRFSGRQFPNYSSELNVNALELEDSALYLCASSFGGGRGLEAFFGQGTRLTVV.

The chain carries TRBV6-2 or TRBV6-3 and TRBJ1-2; TRBD1 aligns across 8 bases. J gave up 8 bases and V 5 bases, and 7 bases lay outside the gene matches. CDR1 and CDR2 from the germline V gene are MNHEY and SVGEGT. The CDR3 consists of 13 residues. CDR3 coding DNA: TGTGCCAGCAGTCTTCAGGGGGCGCGGGGCTACACCTTC. Translated, it gives CASSLQGARGYTF.

This clone appeared a few times. This chain links TRBV6-4 with TRBJ2-2; the match to TRBD2 covers 7 bases. The V gene's germline CDR1 is MRHNA and CDR2 SNTAGT. The CDR3 runs to 14 residues. After removal of 4 bases from V and 4 bases from J, the junction contained 3 bases not matched to a gene. As DNA, the CDR3 is TGTGCCAGCAGTGTTCAGCGGGGCACCGGGGAGCTGTTTTTT. This translates into CASSVQRGTGELFF.

The chain recombines TRBV4-3 with TRBJ2-1; D is possibly TRBD2 (5 bases). CDR1 and CDR2 from the germline V gene are LGHNA and YSLEER. V was trimmed by 0 bases and J by 6 bases, leaving 6 bases between them. The CDR3 length is 13 residues. CDR3: CASSQEEGNEQFF. DNA for the CDR3: TGCGCCAGCAGCCAAGAAGAGGGCAATGAGCAGTTCTTC.

The V gene is TRBV19, the J gene TRBJ2-3; 7 bases align to TRBD2. V shed 7 bases, J shed 2 bases, and the junction held 6 bases outside the gene matches. Per germline, CDR1 LNHDA and CDR2 SQIVND (reference sequence). The CDR3 extends over 14 amino acids. The DNA for the CDR3 is TGTGCCAGTAAGAGACGGGGGGACACAGATACGCAGTATTTT. It codes for CASKRRGDTDTQYF. The whole variable domain, filled in from reference TRBV19 and TRBJ2-3, reads DGGITQSPKYLFRKEGQNVTLSCEQNLNHDAMYWYRQDPGQGLRLIYYSQIVNDFQKGDIAEGYSVSREKKESFPLTVTSAQKNPTAFYLCASKRRGDTDTQYFGPGTRLTVL.

Here the CDR3 DNA reads TGCGCCAGCAGAAGGGCTAGCGGCTCCTACGAGCAGTACTTC. Translation gives CASRRASGSYEQYF. The chain combines TRBV5-1 with TRBJ2-7, with 7 bases lining up with TRBD2. The junction had 5 bases not matched to a gene; V was cut back by 5 bases and J by 0 bases. CDR1 and CDR2 from the germline V gene are SGHRS and YFSETQ. There are 14 residues in the CDR3.

The CDR3 spells CAISEGLHTQYF. DNA of the CDR3: TGTGCCATCAGTGAGGGACTTCATACGCAGTATTTT. The chain carries TRBV10-3 and TRBJ2-3, with a weak D call TRBD2 (5 bases). V lost 2 bases to trimming and J lost 7 bases, with 7 bases between them. Germline lookup yields CDR1 ENHRY and CDR2 SYGVKD. CDR3 size: 12 residues.

The chain has TRBV3-1 (or the pseudogene TRBV3-2) and TRBJ2-1; weak D call: TRBD1 (5 bases). The CDR3 contains 15 residues. V was shortened by 4 bases and J by 4 bases, with 14 bases between the two germline ends. Germline CDR1 is LGHDT and CDR2 is YNNKEL (reference sequence). The CDR3 sequence is CASSLGVAGYNEQFF. The CDR3 DNA follows: TGTGCCAGCAGCCTTGGGGTAGCAGGGTACAATGAGCAGTTCTTC.

The chain couples TRBV5-1 to TRBJ1-1; the match to TRBD1 covers 9 bases. The V gene end was trimmed by 7 bases and the J gene end by 4 bases; junction bases not matched to a gene: 11. The germline V gene encodes CDR1 SGHRS and CDR2 YFSETQ. CDR3 length: 15 residues. CDR3 nucleotides: TGCGCCAGCGGAGTACAGGGGGCCGGGACCACTGAAGCTTTCTTT. Protein sequence: CASGVQGAGTTEAFF.

This chain joins TRBV7-9 and TRBJ1-5, with 7 bases fitting TRBD1. From germline, CDR1 is SEHNR and CDR2 FQNEAQ (reference sequence). Trimming at V came to 5 bases and at J to 6 bases, leaving 4 bases not matched to a gene. The CDR3 has 13 residues. The CDR3 nucleotides read TGTGCCAGCAGCCCCGACAGGGCTCAGCCCCAGCATTTT. Its protein product is CASSPDRAQPQHF.

The chain links TRBV27 to TRBJ2-3, with 8 bases fitting TRBD1. Looked up from germline, CDR1 is MNHEY and CDR2 is SMNVEV (reference sequence). The CDR3 spans 14 residues. J gave up 2 bases and V 5 bases, and 3 bases lay outside the gene matches. The CDR3 DNA is TGTGCCAGCAGTCCGGACAGGGCCACAGATACGCAGTATTTT. Its translation is CASSPDRATDTQYF.

This clone was picked up one time. V and J are TRBV6-2 or TRBV6-3 and TRBJ2-1; the D is unclear. The CDR3 runs to 15 residues. Germline CDR1 MNHEY, CDR2 SVGEGT. V was pared by 0 bases and J by 8 bases, with 14 bases between. The CDR3 coding sequence is TGTGCCAGCAGTTACTCGGGCGCCCCGGAATATGAGCAGTTCTTC. This translates into CASSYSGAPEYEQFF.

V usage is TRBV6-1 and J usage is TRBJ1-5, with D perhaps matching TRBD1 (5 bases). The germline V and J ends were trimmed by 0 bases and 6 bases, with 6 bases remaining between them. The germline gives CDR1 MNHNS, CDR2 SASEGT. This CDR3 has 13 residues. The CDR3 nucleotides are TGTGCCAGCAGTGAAGCAGGGGTTCAGCCCCAGCATTTT. Translation: CASSEAGVQPQHF.

The V gene is TRBV27, the J gene TRBJ2-1; 13 nucleotides match TRBD2. The V segment lost 4 bases and the J segment 2 bases; nucleotides outside the gene matches: 8. This CDR3 region has 18 residues. Germline CDR1 is MNHEY and CDR2 is SMNVEV (reference sequence). CDR3 coding DNA: TGTGCCAGCAGTTCGGGACTAGCGGGGAGAGCCACCTACAATGAGCAGTTCTTC. Protein: CASSSGLAGRATYNEQFF.

The V gene is TRBV7-6, the J gene TRBJ2-5; no reliable D call. The germline V gene encodes CDR1 SGHVS and CDR2 FNYEAQ. V shed 5 bases and J shed 5 bases, with 12 bases lying between them. The CDR3 runs to 13 residues. The CDR3 coding sequence is TGTGCCAGCAGCGCTTCCTTGGAGGAGACCCAGTACTTC. It encodes CASSASLEETQYF.

This clone has just a few counts. The chain has TRBV28 and TRBJ1-1, with D unclear. Trimming removed 6 bases at V and 0 bases at J, with 17 bases between. Germline CDR1 and CDR2: MDHEN and SYDVKM. The CDR3 spans 16 residues. CDR3 protein: CASRVFERHVNTEAFF. The DNA of the CDR3 is TGTGCCAGCAGGGTTTTTGAGAGACACGTGAACACTGAAGCTTTCTTT.

CDR3 protein: CASRPGTSGRYEQYF. The CDR3 DNA follows: TGTGCCAGCAGACCCGGGACTAGCGGGAGATACGAGCAGTACTTC. V and J are TRBV6-5 and TRBJ2-7, with TRBD2 matching over 14 bases. The V gene's germline CDR1 is MNHEY and CDR2 SVGAGI. The V segment lost 6 bases and the J segment 4 bases; nucleotides outside the gene matches: 5. The CDR3 extends over 15 amino acids.

V gene TRBV10-3 combines with J gene TRBJ2-5; weak D call: TRBD1 (7 bases). Germline V gives CDR1 ENHRY, CDR2 SYGVKD. This CDR3 comprises 15 residues. The V gene lost 8 bases and the J gene lost 3 bases, with 19 bases spanning the gap. CDR3 coding DNA: TGTGCCATCGCAAGGGGGACCAGGGGGGAAGAGACCCAGTACTTC. Translation gives CAIARGTRGEETQYF.

The rearrangement joins TRBV30 to TRBJ1-5; 8 bases fit TRBD1. This CDR3 comprises 14 residues. Germline V lookup: CDR1 GTSNPN, CDR2 SVGIG (reference sequence). After removal of 1 base from V and 2 bases from J, the junction contained 1 base not matched to a gene. The CDR3 protein is CAWSGGQGNQPQHF. CDR3 sequence (DNA): TGTGCCTGGAGTGGGGGACAGGGCAATCAGCCCCAGCATTTT.

The J gene is TRBJ2-3, the V gene TRBV5-1; possibly TRBD1 for D (6 bases). The CDR3 runs 17 residues. Per the germline V gene, CDR1 is SGHRS and CDR2 is YFSETQ. Deletions cut 1 base from V and 1 base from J, with 16 bases between. The DNA for the CDR3 is TGCGCCAGCAGCTTGAAGTTTGGGGGCCAAGGCACAGATACGCAGTATTTT. Encoded protein: CASSLKFGGQGTDTQYF.

The chain combines TRBV9 with TRBJ2-1; 7 nucleotides line up with TRBD2. V was clipped by 2 bases and J by 10 bases; unmatched bases: 9. Per the germline V gene, CDR1 is SGDLS and CDR2 is YYNGEE. This CDR3 is 14 amino acids long. For the CDR3, the DNA is TGTGCCAGCAGCGTGATGGGCGGGAGCGGGGAGCAGTTCTTC. Its translation is CASSVMGGSGEQFF.

The genes are TRBV7-3 and TRBJ2-3, with TRBD2 matching 10 bases. CDR1 is SGHTA and CDR2 is FQGTGA in the germline V gene. The CDR3 spans 17 residues. Trimming removed 4 bases from V and 3 bases from J; junction bases left unmatched: 10. The CDR3 coding sequence is TGTGCCAGCAGCTCTAGCGGGAGCCACTTTACAACAGATACGCAGTATTTT. Translation: CASSSSGSHFTTDTQYF.

The gene calls are TRBV27 and TRBJ2-1, with 13 bases aligning to TRBD2. The CDR3 covers 16 residues. CDR1 and CDR2 (germline): MNHEY, SMNVEV (reference sequence). Unmatched junction bases numbered 14, after V lost 8 bases and J lost 10 bases. The CDR3 coding sequence is TGTGCCAGCCACTCAAGACTAGCGGGAGGCTCATGGGAGCAGTTCTTC. This gives the protein CASHSRLAGGSWEQFF.

This clone was seen a few times. This chain links TRBV6-5 with TRBJ1-2; D is perhaps TRBD1 (5 bases). The CDR3 runs to 15 residues. From germline, CDR1 is MNHEY and CDR2 SVGAGI. The V and J ends lost 7 bases and 4 bases respectively, with 19 bases between them. CDR3 DNA: TGTGCCAGCACTCCCGACGGGGGACGGGCCTATGGCTACACCTTC. Protein product: CASTPDGGRAYGYTF.

This rearrangement joins TRBV19 to TRBJ2-7; 8 bases match TRBD1. V shed 6 bases, J shed 3 bases, and the junction held 13 bases outside the gene matches. Germline V lookup: CDR1 LNHDA, CDR2 SQIVND (reference sequence). The CDR3 sequence is 16 residues long. CDR3 coding DNA: TGTGCCAGTAGCCGGACAGGGTCGGGCTTAGGCTACGAGCAGTACTTC. This encodes CASSRTGSGLGYEQYF.